The rows below give T cell receptor beta chains drawn from one sample of a study of blood T cells in healthy people across ages. One entry per CDR3 protein, called by TCRdb with MiXCR from the 5' RACE reads. Here the sample spans about 970,000 distinct CDR3 sequences, just over 50% being singletons. Source material: blood. The receptor set was obtained from a woman aged 55-69 years in good health. CDR3s include the opening cysteine and the closing phenylalanine or tryptophan. The order of the fields is V gene, D gene, clone size, J gene, CDR3 protein, CDR3 DNA. D genes are given only for firm matches. A row's size may be missing; if present it is once, few, many or a size class.

TRBV29-1	-	-	TRBJ2-3	CSVVGLGGTDTQYF	TGCAGCGTTGTAGGCCTAGGTGGCACAGATACGCAGTATTTT
TRBV20-1	-	-	TRBJ1-2	CSAQVNYGYTF	TGCAGTGCTCAGGTTAACTATGGCTACACCTTC
TRBV11-1	-	few	TRBJ2-7	CASSGRKAEVSYEQYF	TGTGCCAGCAGCGGGCGAAAAGCGGAAGTCTCCTACGAGCAGTACTTC
TRBV27	-	-	TRBJ2-7	CASSNIPGGGSSYEQYF	TGTGCCAGCAGTAATATCCCAGGGGGGGGGAGCTCCTACGAGCAGTACTTC
TRBV7-9	-	-	TRBJ2-3	CASKTRTGSRDTQYF	TGTGCCAGCAAGACCCGAACAGGGTCCCGAGATACGCAGTATTTT
TRBV28	TRBD2	-	TRBJ2-5	CASRMSGNVETQYF	TGTGCCAGCAGAATGAGCGGGAACGTAGAGACCCAGTACTTC
TRBV7-2	-	few	TRBJ2-7	CASSKSSYEQYF	TGTGCCAGCAGCAAAAGCTCCTACGAGCAGTACTTC
TRBV7-2	TRBD1	few	TRBJ1-2	CASSLAGQVRGYTF	TGTGCCAGCAGCTTAGCCGGACAGGTGCGTGGCTACACCTTC
TRBV29-1	-	-	TRBJ1-2	CSVGGDGYTF	TGCAGCGTTGGAGGGGATGGCTACACCTTC
TRBV12-3/TRBV12-4	TRBD2	-	TRBJ2-7	CASSLAGAGDLYEQYF	TGTGCCAGCAGTTTAGCAGGGGCGGGAGATTTGTACGAGCAGTACTTC
TRBV20-1	TRBD1	-	TRBJ2-5	CSARTGTGGYIGTQYF	TGCAGTGCTAGAACCGGGACAGGGGGGTATATTGGGACCCAGTACTTC
TRBV24-1	-	few	TRBJ2-5	CATSDQYQETQYF	TGTGCCACCAGTGATCAGTACCAAGAGACCCAGTACTTC
TRBV7-2	-	-	TRBJ2-1	CASSLVGWNEQFF	TGTGCCAGCAGCTTAGTTGGCTGGAATGAGCAGTTCTTC
TRBV6-6	-	once	TRBJ2-5	CACGGGNRAQYF	TGTGCCTGCGGTGGGGGGAATCGGGCCCAGTACTTC
TRBV20-1	-	few	TRBJ2-3	CSARVGRDGTQYF	TGCAGTGCTAGAGTGGGCCGGGATGGTACGCAGTATTTT
TRBV5-1	-	-	TRBJ1-6	CASSQRGGSYNSPLHF	TGCGCCAGCAGCCAAAGGGGGGGCTCCTATAATTCACCCCTCCACTTT
TRBV5-1	TRBD2	-	TRBJ2-3	CASSLMTSGRLDTQYF	TGCGCCAGCAGCCTCATGACTAGCGGGAGATTAGATACGCAGTATTTT
TRBV20-1	-	-	TRBJ2-5	CSASRRSQETQYF	TGCAGTGCTAGTAGACGGAGCCAAGAGACCCAGTACTTC
TRBV7-9	-	-	TRBJ1-1	CASSLGDFSVTEAFF	TGTGCCAGCAGCTTGGGGGATTTCTCGGTGACTGAAGCTTTCTTT
TRBV6-2/TRBV6-3	-	-	TRBJ1-5	CANKRVSPRDQPQHF	TGTGCCAACAAAAGGGTTTCCCCGAGGGATCAGCCCCAGCATTTT
TRBV15	-	-	TRBJ2-1	CATSRDFVSEQFF	TGTGCCACCAGCAGAGACTTCGTGAGTGAGCAGTTCTTC
TRBV28	TRBD2	-	TRBJ2-3	CASYARGVGTDTQYF	TGTGCCAGCTACGCCCGGGGGGTCGGCACAGATACGCAGTATTTT
TRBV5-1	-	-	TRBJ2-5	CASTRTGQSEETQYF	TGCGCCAGCACCCGTACTGGACAGTCAGAAGAGACCCAGTACTTC
TRBV28	TRBD2	-	TRBJ2-7	CASNRRGGSYNEQYF	TGTGCCAGCAATCGTCGGGGGGGTTCCTACAATGAGCAGTACTTC
TRBV18	-	-	TRBJ1-3	CASSVHRENTIYF	TGTGCCAGCTCAGTGCATCGGGAGAACACCATATATTTT
TRBV3-1	-	few	TRBJ1-2	CASSQSTIEFDYGYTF	TGTGCCAGCAGCCAAAGTACGATAGAATTTGACTATGGCTACACCTTC
TRBV12-3/TRBV12-4	-	-	TRBJ2-1	CASSLAQGGSSYNEQFF	TGTGCCAGCAGTCTCGCACAGGGGGGGAGCTCCTACAATGAGCAGTTCTTC
TRBV11-2	TRBD1	-	TRBJ2-5	CASSSSWDRVETQYF	TGTGCCAGCAGCTCTTCCTGGGACAGGGTTGAGACCCAGTACTTC
TRBV11-2	-	-	TRBJ2-7	CASRETVGYEQYF	TGTGCCAGCAGGGAAACAGTTGGCTACGAGCAGTACTTC
TRBV12-3/TRBV12-4	-	-	TRBJ2-3	CASSYRLQTDTQYF	TGTGCCAGCAGTTACAGACTACAAACAGATACGCAGTATTTT
TRBV4-2	TRBD1	-	TRBJ1-1	CASSPGQAVGMNTEAFF	TGTGCCAGCAGCCCGGGACAGGCGGTCGGCATGAACACTGAAGCTTTCTTT
TRBV5-6	-	few	TRBJ2-7	CASTQRARPYEQYF	TGTGCCAGCACCCAGCGGGCGAGACCCTACGAGCAGTACTTC
TRBV10-3	-	few	TRBJ2-7	CAIRDTGTPYEQYF	TGTGCCATCAGGGATACCGGGACACCCTACGAGCAGTACTTC
TRBV4-1	-	few	TRBJ2-4	CASSQDFPGAKNIQYF	TGCGCCAGCAGCCAAGATTTCCCAGGGGCCAAAAACATTCAGTACTTC
TRBV21-1	-	few	TRBJ1-2	CASSAGRGGGYTF	TGTGCCAGCAGCGCCGGGCGTGGAGGTGGCTACACCTTC
TRBV7-9	-	-	TRBJ2-3	CASSYPSSGDTQYF	TGTGCCAGCAGCTATCCTAGCTCCGGAGATACGCAGTATTTT
TRBV29-1	-	-	TRBJ2-5	CSVKQGWKETQYF	TGCAGCGTAAAACAGGGTTGGAAAGAGACCCAGTACTTC
TRBV20-1	-	-	TRBJ2-5	CSASRDSGTQYF	TGCAGTGCAAGCCGGGACTCCGGGACCCAGTACTTC
TRBV7-9	TRBD1	few	TRBJ2-6	CASSFSGQGFISGANVLTF	TGTGCCAGCAGCTTTTCCGGACAGGGGTTTATTTCTGGGGCCAACGTCCTGACTTTC
TRBV24-1	-	-	TRBJ1-5	CATSEAPEGRPQHF	TGTGCCACCAGTGAAGCTCCCGAGGGACGACCCCAGCATTTT